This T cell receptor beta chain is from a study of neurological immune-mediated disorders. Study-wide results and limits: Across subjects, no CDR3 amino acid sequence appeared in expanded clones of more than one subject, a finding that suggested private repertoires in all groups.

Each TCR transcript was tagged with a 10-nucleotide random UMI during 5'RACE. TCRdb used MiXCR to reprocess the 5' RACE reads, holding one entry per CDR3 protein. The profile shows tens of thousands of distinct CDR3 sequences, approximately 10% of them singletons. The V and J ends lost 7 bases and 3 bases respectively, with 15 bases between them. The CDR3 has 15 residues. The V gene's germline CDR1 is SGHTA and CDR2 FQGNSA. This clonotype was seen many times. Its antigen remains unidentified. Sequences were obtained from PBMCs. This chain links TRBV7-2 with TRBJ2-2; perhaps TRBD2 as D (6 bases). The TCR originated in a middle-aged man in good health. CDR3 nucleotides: TGTGCCAGCAACATGGGGGGTTGGGACACCGGGGAGCTGTTTTTT. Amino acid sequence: CASNMGGWDTGELFF.